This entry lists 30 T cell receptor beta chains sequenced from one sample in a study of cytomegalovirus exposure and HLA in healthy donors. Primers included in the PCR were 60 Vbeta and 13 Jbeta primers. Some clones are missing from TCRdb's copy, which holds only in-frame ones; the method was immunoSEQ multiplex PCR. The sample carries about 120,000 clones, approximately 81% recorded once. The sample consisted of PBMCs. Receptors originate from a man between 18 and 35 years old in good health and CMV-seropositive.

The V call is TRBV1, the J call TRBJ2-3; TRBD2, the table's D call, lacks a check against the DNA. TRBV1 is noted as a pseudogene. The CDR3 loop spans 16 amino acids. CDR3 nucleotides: TGCACCAGCAGCCAAGACGTTCCGTCTAGCACAGATACGCAGTATTTT. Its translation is CTSSQDVPSSTDTQYF.

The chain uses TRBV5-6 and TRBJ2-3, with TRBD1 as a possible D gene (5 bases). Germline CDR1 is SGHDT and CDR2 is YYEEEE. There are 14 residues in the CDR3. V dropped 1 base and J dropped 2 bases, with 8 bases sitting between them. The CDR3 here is CASSLQGPTDTQYF. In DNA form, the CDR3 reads TGTGCCAGCAGCTTGCAGGGCCCCACAGATACGCAGTATTTT.

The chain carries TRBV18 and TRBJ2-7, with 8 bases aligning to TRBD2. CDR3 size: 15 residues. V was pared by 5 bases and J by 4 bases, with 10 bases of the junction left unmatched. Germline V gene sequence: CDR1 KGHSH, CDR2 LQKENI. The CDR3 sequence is CASSIGASGLYEQYF. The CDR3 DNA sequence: TGTGCCAGCTCAATCGGGGCTAGCGGGCTTTACGAGCAGTACTTC.

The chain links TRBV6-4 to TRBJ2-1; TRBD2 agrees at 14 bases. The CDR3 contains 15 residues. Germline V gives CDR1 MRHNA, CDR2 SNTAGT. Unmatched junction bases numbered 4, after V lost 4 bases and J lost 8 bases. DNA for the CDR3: TGTGCCAGCAGTGTGGGGACTAGCGGGAGTCATGAGCAGTTCTTC. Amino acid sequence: CASSVGTSGSHEQFF.

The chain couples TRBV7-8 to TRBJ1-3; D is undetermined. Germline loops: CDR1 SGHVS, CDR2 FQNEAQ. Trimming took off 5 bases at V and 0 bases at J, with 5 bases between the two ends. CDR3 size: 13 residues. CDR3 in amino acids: CASSASSGNTIYF. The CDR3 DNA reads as TGTGCCAGCAGCGCTAGCTCTGGAAACACCATATATTTT.

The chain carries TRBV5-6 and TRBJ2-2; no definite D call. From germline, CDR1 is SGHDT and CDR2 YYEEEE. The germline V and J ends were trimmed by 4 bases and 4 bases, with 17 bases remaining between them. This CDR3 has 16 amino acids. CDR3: CASSPIAETSTGELFF. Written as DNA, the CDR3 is TGTGCCAGCAGCCCTATAGCAGAGACGAGCACCGGGGAGCTGTTTTTT.

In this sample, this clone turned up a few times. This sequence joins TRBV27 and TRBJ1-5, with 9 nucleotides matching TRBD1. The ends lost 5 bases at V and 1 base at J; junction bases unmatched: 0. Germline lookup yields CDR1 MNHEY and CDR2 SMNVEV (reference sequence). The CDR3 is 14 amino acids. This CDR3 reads CASSGTGSNQPQHF. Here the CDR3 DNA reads TGTGCCAGCAGTGGGACAGGGAGCAATCAGCCCCAGCATTTT.

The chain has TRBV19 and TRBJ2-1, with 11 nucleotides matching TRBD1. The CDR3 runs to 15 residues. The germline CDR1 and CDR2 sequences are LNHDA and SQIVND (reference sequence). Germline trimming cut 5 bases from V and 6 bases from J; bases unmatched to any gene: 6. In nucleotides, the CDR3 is TGTGCCAGTAGTCGACCCGGGACAGGGGGCAATGAGCAGTTCTTC. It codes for CASSRPGTGGNEQFF.

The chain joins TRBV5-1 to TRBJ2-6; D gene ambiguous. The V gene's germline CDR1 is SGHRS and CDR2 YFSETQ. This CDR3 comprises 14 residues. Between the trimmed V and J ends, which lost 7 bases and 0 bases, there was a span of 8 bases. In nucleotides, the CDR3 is TGCGCCAGCGAGGAAAACTCTGGGGCCAACGTCCTGACTTTC. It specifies CASEENSGANVLTF.

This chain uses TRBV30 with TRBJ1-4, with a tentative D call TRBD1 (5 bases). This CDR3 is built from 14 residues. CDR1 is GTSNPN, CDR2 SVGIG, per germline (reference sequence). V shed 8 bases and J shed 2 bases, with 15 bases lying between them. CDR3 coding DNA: TGTGCCCAGTTTCGTGGGGCGACTAATGAAAAACTGTTTTTT. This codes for CAQFRGATNEKLFF.

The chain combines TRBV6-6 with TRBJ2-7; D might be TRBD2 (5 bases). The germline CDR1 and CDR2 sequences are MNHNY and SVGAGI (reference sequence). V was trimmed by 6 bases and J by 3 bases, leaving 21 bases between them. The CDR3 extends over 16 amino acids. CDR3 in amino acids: CASSQAGGYNHYEQYF. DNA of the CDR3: TGTGCCAGCAGCCAGGCGGGTGGGTATAATCACTACGAGCAGTACTTC.

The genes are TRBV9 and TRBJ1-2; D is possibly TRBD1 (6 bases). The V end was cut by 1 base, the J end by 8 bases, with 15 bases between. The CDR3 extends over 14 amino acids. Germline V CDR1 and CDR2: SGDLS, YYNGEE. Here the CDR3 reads CASSVTLQGSGYTF. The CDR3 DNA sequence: TGTGCCAGCAGCGTAACGTTACAGGGTAGCGGCTACACCTTC.

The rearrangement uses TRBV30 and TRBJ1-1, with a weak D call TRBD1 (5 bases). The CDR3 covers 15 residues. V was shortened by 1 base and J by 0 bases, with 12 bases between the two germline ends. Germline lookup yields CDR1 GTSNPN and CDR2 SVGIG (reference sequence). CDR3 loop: CAWSDGGTLNTEAFF. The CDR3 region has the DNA TGTGCCTGGAGTGATGGGGGGACTTTGAACACTGAAGCTTTCTTT.

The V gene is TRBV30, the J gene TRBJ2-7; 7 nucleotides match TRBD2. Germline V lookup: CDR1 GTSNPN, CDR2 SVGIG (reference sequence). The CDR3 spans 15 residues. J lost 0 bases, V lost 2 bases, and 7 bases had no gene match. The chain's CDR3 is CAWSRASGNSYEQYF. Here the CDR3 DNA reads TGTGCCTGGAGTCGGGCTAGCGGTAACTCCTACGAGCAGTACTTC.

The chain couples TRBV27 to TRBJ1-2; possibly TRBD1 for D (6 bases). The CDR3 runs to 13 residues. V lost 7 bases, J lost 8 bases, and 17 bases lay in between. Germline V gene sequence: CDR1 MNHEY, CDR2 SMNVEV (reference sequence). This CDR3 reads CASTDLRGGGYTF. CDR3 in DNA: TGTGCCAGCACCGACCTCAGGGGTGGCGGCTACACCTTC.

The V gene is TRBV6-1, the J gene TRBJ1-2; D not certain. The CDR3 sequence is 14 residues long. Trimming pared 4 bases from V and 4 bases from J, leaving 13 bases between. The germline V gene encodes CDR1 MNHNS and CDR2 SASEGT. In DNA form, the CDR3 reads TGTGCCAGCAGTGGGCCGGGTTTCCTCTATGGCTACACCTTC. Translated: CASSGPGFLYGYTF.

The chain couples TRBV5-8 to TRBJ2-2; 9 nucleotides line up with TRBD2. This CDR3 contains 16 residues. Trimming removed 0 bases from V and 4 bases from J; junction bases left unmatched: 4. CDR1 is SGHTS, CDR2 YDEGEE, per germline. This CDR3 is CASSLELAGPTGELFF. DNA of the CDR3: TGTGCCAGCAGCTTGGAACTAGCGGGTCCCACCGGGGAGCTGTTTTTT.

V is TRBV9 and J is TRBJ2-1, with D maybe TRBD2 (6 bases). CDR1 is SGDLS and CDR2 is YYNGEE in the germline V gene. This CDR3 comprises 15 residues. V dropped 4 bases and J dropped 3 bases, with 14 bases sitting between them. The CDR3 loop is CASSPRGTNYNEQFF. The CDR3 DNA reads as TGTGCCAGCAGCCCCCGGGGGACGAACTACAATGAGCAGTTCTTC.

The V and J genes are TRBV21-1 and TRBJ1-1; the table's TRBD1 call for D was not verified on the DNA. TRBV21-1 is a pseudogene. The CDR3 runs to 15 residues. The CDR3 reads CASSKRGGGSTEAFF. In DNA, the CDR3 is TGTGCCAGCAGCAAGAGAGGAGGGGGCAGCACTGAAGCTTTCTTT.

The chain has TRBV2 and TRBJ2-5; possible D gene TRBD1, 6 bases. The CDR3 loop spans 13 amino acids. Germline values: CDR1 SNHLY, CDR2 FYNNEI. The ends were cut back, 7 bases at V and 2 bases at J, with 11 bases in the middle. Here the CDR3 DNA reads TGTGCCAGCACCAAGGACAGACAAGAGACCCAGTACTTC. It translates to CASTKDRQETQYF.

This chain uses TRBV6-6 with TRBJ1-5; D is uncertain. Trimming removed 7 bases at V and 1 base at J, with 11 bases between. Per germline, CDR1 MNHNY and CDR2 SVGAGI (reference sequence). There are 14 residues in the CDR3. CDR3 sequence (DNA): TGTGCCAGCACAAAGCGGGAAAGCAATCAGCCCCAGCATTTT. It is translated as CASTKRESNQPQHF.

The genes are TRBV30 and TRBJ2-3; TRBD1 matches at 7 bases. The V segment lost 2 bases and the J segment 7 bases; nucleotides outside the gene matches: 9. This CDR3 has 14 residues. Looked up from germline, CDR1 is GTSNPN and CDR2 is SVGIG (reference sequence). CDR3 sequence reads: CAWSSSTGPYTQYF. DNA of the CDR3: TGTGCCTGGAGTAGCTCGACAGGGCCTTATACGCAGTATTTT.

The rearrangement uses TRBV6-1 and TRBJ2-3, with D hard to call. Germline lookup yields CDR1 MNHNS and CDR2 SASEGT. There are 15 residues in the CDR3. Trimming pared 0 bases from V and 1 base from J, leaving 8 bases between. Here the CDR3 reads CASSEAPVRTDTQYF. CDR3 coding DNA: TGTGCCAGCAGTGAAGCGCCAGTACGCACAGATACGCAGTATTTT.

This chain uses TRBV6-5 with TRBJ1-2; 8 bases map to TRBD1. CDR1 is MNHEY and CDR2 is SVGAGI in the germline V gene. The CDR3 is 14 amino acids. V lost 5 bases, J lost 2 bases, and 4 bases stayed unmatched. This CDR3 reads CASSRDRRNYGYTF. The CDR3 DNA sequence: TGTGCCAGCAGTAGGGACAGGCGAAACTATGGCTACACCTTC.

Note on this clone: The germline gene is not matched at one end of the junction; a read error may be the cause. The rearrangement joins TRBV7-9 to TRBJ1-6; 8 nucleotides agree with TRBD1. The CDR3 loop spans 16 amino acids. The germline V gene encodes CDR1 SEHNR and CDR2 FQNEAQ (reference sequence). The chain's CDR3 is CSSSLGQGANNSPLHF. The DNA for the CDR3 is TGTTCCAGCAGCTTAGGCCAGGGGGCAAATAATTCACCCCTCCACTTT. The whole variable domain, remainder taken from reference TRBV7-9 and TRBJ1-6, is DTGVSQNPRHKITKRGQNVTFRCDPISEHNRLYWYRQTLGQGPEFLTYFQNEAQLEKSRLLSDRFSAERPKGSFSTLEIQRTEQGDSAMYLCSSSLGQGANNSPLHFGNGTRLTVT.

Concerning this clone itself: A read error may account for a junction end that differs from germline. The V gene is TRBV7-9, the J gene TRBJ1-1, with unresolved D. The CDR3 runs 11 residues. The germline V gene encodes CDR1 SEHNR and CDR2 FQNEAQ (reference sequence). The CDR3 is CASSLAREAFF. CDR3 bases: TGTGCCAGCAGCCTAGCCCGTGAAGCTTTCTTT.

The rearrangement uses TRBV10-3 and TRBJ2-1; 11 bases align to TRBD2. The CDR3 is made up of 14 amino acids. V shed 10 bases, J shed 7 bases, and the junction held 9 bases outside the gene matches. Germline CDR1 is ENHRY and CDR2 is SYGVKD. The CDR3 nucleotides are TGTGCCACCGGAACTAGCGGGGGTGGAAATGAGCAGTTCTTC. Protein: CATGTSGGGNEQFF.

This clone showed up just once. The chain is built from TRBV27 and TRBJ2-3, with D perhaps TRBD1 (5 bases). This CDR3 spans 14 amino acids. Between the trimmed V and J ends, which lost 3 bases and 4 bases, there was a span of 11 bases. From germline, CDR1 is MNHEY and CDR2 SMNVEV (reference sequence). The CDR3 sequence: CASSFARVSDTQYF. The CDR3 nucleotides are TGTGCCAGCAGTTTCGCCAGGGTATCAGATACGCAGTATTTT.

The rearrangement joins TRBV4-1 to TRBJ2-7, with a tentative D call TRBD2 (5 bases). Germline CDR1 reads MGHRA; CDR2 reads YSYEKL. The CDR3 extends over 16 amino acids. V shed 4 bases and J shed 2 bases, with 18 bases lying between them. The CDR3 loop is CASSLRKLRDTYEQYF. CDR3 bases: TGCGCCAGCAGCCTAAGGAAACTCCGGGATACCTACGAGCAGTACTTC.

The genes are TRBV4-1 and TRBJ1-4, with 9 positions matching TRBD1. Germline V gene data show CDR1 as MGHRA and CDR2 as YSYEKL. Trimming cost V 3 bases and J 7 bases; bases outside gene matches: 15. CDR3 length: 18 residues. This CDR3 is CASSHLTGTGFRAEKLFF. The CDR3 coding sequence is TGCGCCAGCAGCCATTTGACCGGGACAGGGTTTAGGGCTGAAAAACTGTTTTTT.